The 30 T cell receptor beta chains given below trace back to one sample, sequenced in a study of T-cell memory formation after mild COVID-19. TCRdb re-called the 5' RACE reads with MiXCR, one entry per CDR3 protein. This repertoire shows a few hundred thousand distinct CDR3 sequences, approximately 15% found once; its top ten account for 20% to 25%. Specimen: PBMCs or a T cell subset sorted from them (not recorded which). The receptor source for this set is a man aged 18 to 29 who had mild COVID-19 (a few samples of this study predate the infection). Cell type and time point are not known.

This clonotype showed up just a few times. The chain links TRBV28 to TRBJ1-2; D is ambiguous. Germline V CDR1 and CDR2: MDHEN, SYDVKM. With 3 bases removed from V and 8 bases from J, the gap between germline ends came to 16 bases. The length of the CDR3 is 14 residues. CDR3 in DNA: TGTGCCAGCAGTTTCCACTTTTCATCAAACGGCTACACCTTC. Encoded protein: CASSFHFSSNGYTF.

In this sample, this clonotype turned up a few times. In DNA form, the CDR3 reads TGTGCCAGCAGCAAACTAGTCCGTGAGCAGTTCTTC. Its translation: CASSKLVREQFF. The rearrangement joins TRBV6-2 or TRBV6-3 to TRBJ2-1; weak D call: TRBD2 (5 bases). The CDR3 sequence is 12 residues long. The V end lost 6 bases, the J end lost 9 bases, and 12 bases lay between the germline ends. The germline V gene has CDR1 MNHEY and CDR2 SVGEGT.

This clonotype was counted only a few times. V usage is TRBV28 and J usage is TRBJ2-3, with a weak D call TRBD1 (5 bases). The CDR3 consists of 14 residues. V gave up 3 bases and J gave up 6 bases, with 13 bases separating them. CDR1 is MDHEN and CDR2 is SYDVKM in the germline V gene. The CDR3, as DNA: TGTGCCAGCAGTTTCAGGGCCATCACGGATACGCAGTATTTT. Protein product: CASSFRAITDTQYF.

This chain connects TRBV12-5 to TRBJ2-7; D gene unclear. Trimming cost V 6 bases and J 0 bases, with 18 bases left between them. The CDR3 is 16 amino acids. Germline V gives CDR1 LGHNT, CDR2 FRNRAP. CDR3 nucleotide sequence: TGTGCTAGTGGCCCCCCCGCGGCTATCAGCTCCTACGAGCAGTACTTC. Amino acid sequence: CASGPPAAISSYEQYF. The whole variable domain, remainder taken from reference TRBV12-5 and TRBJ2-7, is DARVTQTPRHKVTEMGQEVTMRCQPILGHNTVFWYRQTMMQGLELLAYFRNRAPLDDSGMPKDRFSAEMPDATLATLKIQPSEPRDSAVYFCASGPPAAISSYEQYFGPGTRLTVT.

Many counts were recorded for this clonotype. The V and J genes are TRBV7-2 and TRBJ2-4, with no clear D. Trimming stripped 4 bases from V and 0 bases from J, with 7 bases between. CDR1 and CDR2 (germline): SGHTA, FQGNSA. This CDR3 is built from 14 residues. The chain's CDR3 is CASSSRVAKNIQYF. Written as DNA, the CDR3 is TGTGCCAGCAGCTCACGTGTAGCCAAAAACATTCAGTACTTC.

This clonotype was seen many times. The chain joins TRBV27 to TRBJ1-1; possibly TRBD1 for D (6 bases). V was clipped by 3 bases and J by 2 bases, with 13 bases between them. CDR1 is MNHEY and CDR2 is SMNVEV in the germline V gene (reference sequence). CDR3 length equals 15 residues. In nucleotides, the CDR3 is TGTGCCAGCAGTTTGGGTACGGGGGCAAACACTGAAGCTTTCTTT. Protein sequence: CASSLGTGANTEAFF.

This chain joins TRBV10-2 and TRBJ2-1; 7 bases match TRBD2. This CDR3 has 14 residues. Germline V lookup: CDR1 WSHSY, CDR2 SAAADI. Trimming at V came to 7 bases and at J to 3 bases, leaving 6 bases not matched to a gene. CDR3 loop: CASKEAGFYNEQFF. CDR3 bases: TGCGCCAGCAAAGAAGCGGGGTTCTACAATGAGCAGTTCTTC.

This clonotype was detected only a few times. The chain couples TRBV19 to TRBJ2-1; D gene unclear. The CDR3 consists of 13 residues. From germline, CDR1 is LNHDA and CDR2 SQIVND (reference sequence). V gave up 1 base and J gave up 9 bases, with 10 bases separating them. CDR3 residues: CASSIGSGTEQFF. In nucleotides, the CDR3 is TGTGCCAGTAGTATAGGATCGGGTACTGAGCAGTTCTTC.

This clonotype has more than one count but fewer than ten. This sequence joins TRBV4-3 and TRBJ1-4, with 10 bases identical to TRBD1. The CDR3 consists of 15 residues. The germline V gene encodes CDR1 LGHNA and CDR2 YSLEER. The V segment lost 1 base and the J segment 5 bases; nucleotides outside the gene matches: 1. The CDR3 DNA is TGCGCCAGCAGCCAAGCGGGACAGGGGAATGAAAAACTGTTTTTT. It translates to CASSQAGQGNEKLFF.

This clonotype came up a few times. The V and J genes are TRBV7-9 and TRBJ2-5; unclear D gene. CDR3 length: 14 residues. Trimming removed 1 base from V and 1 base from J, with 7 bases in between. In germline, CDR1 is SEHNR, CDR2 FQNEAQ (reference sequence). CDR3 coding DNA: TGTGCCAGCAGCTTAGGGCGGAGCCAAGAGACCCAGTACTTC. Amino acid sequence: CASSLGRSQETQYF.

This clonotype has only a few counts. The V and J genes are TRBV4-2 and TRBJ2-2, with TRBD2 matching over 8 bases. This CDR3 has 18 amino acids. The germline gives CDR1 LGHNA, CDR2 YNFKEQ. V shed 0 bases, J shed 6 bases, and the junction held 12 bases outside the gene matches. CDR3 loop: CASSQDLRGLVSAGELFF. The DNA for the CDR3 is TGTGCCAGCAGCCAAGATCTGAGGGGACTAGTGTCCGCCGGGGAGCTGTTTTTT.

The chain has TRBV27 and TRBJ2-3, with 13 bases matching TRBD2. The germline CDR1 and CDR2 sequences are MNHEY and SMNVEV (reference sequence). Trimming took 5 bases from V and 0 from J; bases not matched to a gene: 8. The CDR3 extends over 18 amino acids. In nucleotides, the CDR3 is TGTGCCAGCAGTCGAGTGGGACTAGCGGGGCCTAGCACAGATACGCAGTATTTT. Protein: CASSRVGLAGPSTDTQYF.

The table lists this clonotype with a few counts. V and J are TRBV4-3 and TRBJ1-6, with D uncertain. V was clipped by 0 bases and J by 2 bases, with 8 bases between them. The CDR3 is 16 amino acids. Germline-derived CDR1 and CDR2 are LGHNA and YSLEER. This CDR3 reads CASSQDQATYNSPLHF. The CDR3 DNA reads TGCGCCAGCAGCCAAGACCAGGCCACCTATAATTCACCCCTCCACTTT.

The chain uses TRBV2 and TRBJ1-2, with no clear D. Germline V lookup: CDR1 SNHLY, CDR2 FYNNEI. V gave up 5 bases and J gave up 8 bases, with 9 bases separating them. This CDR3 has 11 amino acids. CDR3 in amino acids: CASSRIRGYTF. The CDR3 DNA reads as TGTGCCAGCAGTAGAATTAGGGGCTACACCTTC. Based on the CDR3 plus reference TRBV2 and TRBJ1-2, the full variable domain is EPEVTQTPSHQVTQMGQEVILRCVPISNHLYFYWYRQILGQKVEFLVSFYNNEISEKSEIFDDQFSVERPDGSNFTLKIRSTKLEDSAMYFCASSRIRGYTFGSGTRLTVV.

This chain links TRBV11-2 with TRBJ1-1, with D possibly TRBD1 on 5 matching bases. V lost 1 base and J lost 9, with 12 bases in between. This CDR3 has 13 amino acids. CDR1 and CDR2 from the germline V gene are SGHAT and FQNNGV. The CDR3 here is CASSLGGVYQAFF. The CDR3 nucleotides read TGTGCCAGCAGCTTAGGGGGGGTTTACCAAGCTTTCTTT.

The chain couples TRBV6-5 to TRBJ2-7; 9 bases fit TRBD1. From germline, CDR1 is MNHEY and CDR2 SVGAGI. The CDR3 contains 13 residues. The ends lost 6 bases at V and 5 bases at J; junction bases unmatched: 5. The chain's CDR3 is CASRNTGGDEQYV. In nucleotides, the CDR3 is TGTGCCAGCAGAAACACAGGGGGCGACGAGCAGTACGTC.

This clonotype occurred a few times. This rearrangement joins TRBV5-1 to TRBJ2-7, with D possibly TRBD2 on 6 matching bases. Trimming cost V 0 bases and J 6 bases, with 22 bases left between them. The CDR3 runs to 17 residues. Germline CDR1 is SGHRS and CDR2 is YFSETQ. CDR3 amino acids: CASSLADGPGGYGEQYF. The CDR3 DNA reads TGCGCCAGCAGCTTGGCCGATGGGCCAGGAGGGTACGGCGAGCAGTACTTC. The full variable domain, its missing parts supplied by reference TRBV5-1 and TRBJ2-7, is KAGVTQTPRYLIKTRGQQVTLSCSPISGHRSVSWYQQTPGQGLQFLFEYFSETQRNKGNFPGRFSGRQFSNSRSEMNVSTLELGDSALYLCASSLADGPGGYGEQYFGPGTRLTVT.

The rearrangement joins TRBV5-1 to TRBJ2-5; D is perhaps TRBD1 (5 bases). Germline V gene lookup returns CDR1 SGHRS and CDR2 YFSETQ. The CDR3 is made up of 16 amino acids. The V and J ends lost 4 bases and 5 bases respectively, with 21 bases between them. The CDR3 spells CASSPARVGAGETQYF. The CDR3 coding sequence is TGCGCCAGCAGCCCGGCACGGGTGGGCGCAGGGGAGACCCAGTACTTC.

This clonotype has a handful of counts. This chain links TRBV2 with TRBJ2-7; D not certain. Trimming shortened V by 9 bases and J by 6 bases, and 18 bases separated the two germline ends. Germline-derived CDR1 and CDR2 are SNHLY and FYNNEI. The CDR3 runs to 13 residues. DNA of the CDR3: TGTGCCAGTCGCTCGCAGGACGTCGGCGAGCAGTACTTC. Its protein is CASRSQDVGEQYF.

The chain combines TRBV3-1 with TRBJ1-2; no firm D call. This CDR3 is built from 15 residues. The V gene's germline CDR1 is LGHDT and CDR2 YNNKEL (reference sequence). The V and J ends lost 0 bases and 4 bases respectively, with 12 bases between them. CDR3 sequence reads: CASSQDGETLYGYTF. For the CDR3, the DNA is TGTGCCAGCAGCCAAGATGGAGAAACCCTCTATGGCTACACCTTC.

The CDR3: CASSGGTGAPTEAFF. The DNA of the CDR3 is TGTGCCAGCAGTGGAGGGACAGGGGCTCCCACTGAAGCTTTCTTT. This chain uses TRBV2 with TRBJ1-1; TRBD1 matches 10 bases. Germline V CDR1 and CDR2: SNHLY, FYNNEI. The CDR3 contains 15 residues. After removal of 4 bases from V and 4 bases from J, the junction contained 6 bases not matched to a gene.

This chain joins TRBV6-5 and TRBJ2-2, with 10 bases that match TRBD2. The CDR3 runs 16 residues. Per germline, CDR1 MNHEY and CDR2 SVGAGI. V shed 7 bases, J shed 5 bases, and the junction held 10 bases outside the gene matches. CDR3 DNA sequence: TGTGCCAGCACGTTTTCCCAGACTAGCGGGACCGGGGAGCTGTTTTTT. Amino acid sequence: CASTFSQTSGTGELFF.

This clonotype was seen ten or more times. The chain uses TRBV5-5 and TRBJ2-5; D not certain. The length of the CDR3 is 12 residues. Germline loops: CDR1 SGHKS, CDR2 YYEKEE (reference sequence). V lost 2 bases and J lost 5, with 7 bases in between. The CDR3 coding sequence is TGTGCCAGCAGCTTAGGCTTGGAGACCCAGTACTTC. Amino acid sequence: CASSLGLETQYF.

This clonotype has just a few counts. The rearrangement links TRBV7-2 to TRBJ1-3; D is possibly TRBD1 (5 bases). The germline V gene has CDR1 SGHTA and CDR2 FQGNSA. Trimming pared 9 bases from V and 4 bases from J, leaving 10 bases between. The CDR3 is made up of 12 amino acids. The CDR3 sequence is CASRGDGNTIYF. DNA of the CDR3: TGTGCCAGTCGAGGGGACGGAAACACCATATATTTT.

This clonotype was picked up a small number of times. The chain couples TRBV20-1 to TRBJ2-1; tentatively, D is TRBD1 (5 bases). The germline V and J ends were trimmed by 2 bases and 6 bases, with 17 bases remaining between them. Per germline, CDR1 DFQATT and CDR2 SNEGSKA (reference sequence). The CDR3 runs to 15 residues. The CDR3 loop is CSARRPDRGGNEQFF. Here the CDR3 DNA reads TGCAGTGCTAGACGCCCTGACAGAGGTGGCAATGAGCAGTTCTTC.

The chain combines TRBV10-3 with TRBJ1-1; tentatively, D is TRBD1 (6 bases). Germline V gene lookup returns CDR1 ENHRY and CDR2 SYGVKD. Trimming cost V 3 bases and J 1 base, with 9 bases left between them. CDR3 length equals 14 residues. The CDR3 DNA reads TGTGCCATCAGTGAAGACAGGAGGAACACTGAAGCTTTCTTT. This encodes CAISEDRRNTEAFF.

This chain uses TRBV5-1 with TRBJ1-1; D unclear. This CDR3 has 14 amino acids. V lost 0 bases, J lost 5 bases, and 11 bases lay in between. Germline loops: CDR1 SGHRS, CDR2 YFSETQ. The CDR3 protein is CASSLDLPRTEAFF. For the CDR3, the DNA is TGCGCCAGCAGCTTGGACCTCCCAAGAACTGAAGCTTTCTTT.

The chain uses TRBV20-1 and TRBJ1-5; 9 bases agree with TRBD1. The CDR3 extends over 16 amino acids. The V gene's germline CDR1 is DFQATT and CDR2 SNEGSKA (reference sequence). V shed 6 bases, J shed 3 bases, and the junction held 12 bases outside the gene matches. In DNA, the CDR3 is TGCAGTGCCACCTCGATTTGGACAGGGGACAATCAGCCCCAGCATTTT. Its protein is CSATSIWTGDNQPQHF.

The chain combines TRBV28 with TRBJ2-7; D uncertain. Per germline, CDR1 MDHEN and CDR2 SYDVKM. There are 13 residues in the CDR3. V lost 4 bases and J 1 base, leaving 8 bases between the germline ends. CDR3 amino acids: CASSSSASYEQYV. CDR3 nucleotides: TGTGCCAGCAGTTCCTCCGCGTCCTACGAGCAGTACGTC.

The CDR3 spells CASSSLGLVAQYF. CDR3 nucleotides: TGTGCCAGCAGTTCCCTGGGACTAGTGGCGCAGTATTTT. J is TRBJ2-3 and V is TRBV2; 8 positions match TRBD2. The CDR3 runs to 13 residues. The trim removed 5 bases at V and 10 bases at J, leaving 8 bases unmatched. Germline values: CDR1 SNHLY, CDR2 FYNNEI.